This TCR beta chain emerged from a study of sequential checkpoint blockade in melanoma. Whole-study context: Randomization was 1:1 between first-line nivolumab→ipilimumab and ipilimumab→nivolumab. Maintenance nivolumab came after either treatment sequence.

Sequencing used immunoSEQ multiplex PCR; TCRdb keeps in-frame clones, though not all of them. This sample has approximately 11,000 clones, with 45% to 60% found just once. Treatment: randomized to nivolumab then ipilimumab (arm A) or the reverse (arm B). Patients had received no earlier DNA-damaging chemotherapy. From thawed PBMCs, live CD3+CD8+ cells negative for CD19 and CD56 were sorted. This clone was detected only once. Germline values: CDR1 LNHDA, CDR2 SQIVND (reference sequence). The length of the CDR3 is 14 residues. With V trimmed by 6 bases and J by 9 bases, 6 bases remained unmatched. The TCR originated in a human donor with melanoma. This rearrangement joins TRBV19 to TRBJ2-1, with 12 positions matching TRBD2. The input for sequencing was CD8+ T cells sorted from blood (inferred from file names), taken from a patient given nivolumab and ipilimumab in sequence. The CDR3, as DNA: TGTGCCAGTAGGCTAGCGGGAGGGCCCCTTGAGCAGTTCTTC. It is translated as CASRLAGGPLEQFF.